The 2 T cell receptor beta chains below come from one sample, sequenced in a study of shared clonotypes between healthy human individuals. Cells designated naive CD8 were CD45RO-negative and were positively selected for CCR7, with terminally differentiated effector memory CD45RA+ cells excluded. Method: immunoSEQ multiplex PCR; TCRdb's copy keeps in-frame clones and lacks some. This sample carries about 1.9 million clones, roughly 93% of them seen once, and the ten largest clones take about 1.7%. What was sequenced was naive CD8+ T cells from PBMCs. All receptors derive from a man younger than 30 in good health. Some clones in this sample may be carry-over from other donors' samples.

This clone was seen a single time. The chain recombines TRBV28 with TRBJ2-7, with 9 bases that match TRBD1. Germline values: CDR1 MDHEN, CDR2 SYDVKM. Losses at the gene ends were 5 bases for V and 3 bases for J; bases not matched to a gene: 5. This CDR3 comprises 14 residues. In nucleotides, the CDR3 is TGTGCCAGCAGTATACCGGGACAGGGCTACGAGCAGTACTTC. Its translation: CASSIPGQGYEQYF.

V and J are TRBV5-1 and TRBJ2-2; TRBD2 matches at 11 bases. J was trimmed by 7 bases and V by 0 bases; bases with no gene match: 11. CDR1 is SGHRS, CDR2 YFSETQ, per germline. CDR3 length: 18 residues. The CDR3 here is CASSLDLAGGSNIGELFF. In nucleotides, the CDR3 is TGCGCCAGCAGCTTGGATCTAGCGGGAGGTTCGAATATCGGGGAGCTGTTTTTT.